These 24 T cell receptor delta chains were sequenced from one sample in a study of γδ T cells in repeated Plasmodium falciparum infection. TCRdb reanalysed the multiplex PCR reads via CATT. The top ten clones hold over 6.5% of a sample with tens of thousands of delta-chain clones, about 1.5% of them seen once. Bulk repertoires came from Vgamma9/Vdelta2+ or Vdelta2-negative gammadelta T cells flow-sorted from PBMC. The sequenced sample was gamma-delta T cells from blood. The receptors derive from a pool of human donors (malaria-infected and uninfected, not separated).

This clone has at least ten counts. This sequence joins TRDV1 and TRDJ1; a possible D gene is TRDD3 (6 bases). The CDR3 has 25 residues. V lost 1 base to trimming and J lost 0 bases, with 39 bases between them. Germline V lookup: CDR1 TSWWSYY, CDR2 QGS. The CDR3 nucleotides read TGTGCTCTTGGGGAACCACGCCCCCCGGGGGACCTAATTGCCGTCGTAAACCCGTACACCGATAAACTCATCTTT. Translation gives CALGEPRPPGDLIAVVNPYTDKLIF.

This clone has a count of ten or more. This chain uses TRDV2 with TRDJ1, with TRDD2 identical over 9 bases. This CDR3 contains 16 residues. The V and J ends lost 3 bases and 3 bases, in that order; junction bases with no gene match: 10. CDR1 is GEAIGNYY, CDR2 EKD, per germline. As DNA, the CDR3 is TGTGCCTGTGACCCCCTTCCTACCAGCGCCCCCGATAAACTCATCTTT. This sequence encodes CACDPLPTSAPDKLIF.

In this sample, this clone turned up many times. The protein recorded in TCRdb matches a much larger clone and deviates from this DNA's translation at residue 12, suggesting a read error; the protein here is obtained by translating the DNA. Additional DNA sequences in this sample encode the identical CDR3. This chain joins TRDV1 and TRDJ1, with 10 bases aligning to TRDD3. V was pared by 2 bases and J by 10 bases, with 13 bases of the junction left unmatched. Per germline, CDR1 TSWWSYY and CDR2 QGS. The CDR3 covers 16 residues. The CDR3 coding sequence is TGTGCTCTTGGGGAATTGGCCTTGCTGGGGGATAAAAGACTCATCTTT. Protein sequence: CALGELALLGDKRLIF.

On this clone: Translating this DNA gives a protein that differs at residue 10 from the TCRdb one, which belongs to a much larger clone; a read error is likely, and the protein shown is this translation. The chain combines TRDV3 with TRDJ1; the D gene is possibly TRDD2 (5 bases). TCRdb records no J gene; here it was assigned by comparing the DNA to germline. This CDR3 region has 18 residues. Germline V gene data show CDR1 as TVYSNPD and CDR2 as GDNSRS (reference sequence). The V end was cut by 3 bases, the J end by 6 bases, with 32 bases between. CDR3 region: CAFPSLPSVPELSHKLIF. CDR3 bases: TGTGCCTTCCCTTCTTTACCCTCGGTACCGGAATTGTCGCATAAACTCATCTTT.

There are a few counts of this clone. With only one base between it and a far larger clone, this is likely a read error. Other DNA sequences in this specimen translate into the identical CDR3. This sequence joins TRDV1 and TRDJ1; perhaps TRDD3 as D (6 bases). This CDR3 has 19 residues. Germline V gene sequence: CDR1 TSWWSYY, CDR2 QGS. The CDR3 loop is CALGELPRLGLLNYLKLIF. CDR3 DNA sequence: TGTGCACTTGGGGAACTGCCGAGGCTGGGGTTACTAAACTACCTGAAACTCATCTTT.

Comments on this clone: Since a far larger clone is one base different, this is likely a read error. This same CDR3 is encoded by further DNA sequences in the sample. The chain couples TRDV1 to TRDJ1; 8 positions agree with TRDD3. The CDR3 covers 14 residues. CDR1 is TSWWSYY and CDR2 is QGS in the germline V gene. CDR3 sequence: CALGGLWGTDKLIF. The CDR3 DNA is TGTGCCCTTGGGGGACTCTGGGGGACTGATAAACTCATCTTT.

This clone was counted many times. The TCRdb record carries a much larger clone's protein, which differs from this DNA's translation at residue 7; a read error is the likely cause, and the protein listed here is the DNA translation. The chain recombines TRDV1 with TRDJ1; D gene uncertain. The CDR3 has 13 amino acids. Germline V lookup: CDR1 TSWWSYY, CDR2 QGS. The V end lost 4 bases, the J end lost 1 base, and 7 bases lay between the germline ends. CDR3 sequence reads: CALGALATDKLIF. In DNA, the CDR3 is TGTGCTCTTGGGGCCCTAGCCACCGATAAACTCATCTTT.

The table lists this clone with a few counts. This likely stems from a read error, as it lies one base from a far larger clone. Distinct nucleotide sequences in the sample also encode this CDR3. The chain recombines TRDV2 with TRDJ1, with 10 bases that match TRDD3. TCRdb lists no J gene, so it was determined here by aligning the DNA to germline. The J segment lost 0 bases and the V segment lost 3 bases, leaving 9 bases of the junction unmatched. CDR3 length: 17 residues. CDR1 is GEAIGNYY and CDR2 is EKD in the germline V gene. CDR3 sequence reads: CACDPVLGDTYTDKLIF. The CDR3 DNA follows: TGTGCCTGTGACCCAGTATTGGGGGATACCTACACCGATAAACTCATCTTT.

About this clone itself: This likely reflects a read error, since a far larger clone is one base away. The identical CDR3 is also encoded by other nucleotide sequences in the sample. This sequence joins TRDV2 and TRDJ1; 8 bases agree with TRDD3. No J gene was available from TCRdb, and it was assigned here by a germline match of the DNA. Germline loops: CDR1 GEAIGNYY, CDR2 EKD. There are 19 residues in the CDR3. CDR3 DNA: TGTGCCTGTGACACGGTTTTACTGGGGGGAAAAGCGTACACTGATAAACTCATCTTT. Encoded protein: CACDTVLLGGKAYTDKLIF.

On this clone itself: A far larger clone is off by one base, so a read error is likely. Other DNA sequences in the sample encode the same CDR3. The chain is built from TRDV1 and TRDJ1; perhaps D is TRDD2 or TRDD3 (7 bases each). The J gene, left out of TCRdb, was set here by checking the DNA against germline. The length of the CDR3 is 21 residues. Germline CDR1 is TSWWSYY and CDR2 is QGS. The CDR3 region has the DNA TGTGCTCTCGGGGAACTAGGGTTTCCTTCCTTCCTGGGGGGTTACACCGATAAACTCATCTTT. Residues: CALGELGFPSFLGGYTDKLIF.

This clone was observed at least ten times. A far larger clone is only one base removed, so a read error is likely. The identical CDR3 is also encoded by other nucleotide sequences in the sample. DNA for the CDR3: TGTGCCTGTGACACCACTCCCGTACTGGGGGATACCGCCACCGATAAACTCATCTTT. Amino acids: CACDTTPVLGDTATDKLIF. The chain employs TRDV2 and TRDJ1, with 12 bases that match TRDD3. The J gene was not available in TCRdb and was assigned here by matching the DNA to germline segments. Germline V gene sequence: CDR1 GEAIGNYY, CDR2 EKD. The V and J ends lost 0 bases and 1 base, in that order; junction bases with no gene match: 11. The CDR3 consists of 19 residues.

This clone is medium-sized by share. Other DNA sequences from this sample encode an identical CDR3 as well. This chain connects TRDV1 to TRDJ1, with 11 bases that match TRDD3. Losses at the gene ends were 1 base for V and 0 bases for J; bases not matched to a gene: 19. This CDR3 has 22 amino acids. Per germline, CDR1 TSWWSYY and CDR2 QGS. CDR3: CALGEQPTNLLLGDKNTDKLIF. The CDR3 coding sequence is TGTGCTCTTGGGGAACAACCTACCAACCTTCTACTGGGGGATAAGAACACCGATAAACTCATCTTT.

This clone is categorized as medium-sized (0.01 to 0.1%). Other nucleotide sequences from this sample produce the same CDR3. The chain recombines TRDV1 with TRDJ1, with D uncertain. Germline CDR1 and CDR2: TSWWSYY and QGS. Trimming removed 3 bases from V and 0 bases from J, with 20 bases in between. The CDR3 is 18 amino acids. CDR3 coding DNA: TGTGCTCTTGGGGACCAAAGACTTTCTGACTGTAACACCGATAAACTCATCTTT. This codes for CALGDQRLSDCNTDKLIF.

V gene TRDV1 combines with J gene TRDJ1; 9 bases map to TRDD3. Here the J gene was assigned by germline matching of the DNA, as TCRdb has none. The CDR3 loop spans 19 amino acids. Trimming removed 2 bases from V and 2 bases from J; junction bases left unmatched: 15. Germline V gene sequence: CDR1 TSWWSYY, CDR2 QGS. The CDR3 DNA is TGTGCTCTTGGGGAATCTTTCAACCGCGTGCTGGGGGATACCGATAAACTCATCTTT. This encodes CALGESFNRVLGDTDKLIF.

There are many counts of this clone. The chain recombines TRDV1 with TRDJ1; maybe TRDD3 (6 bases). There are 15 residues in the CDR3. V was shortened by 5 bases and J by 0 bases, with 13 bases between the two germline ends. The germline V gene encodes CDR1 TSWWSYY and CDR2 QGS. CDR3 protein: CALGQRWIHTDKLIF. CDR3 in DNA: TGTGCTCTTGGGCAACGATGGATACACACCGATAAACTCATCTTT.

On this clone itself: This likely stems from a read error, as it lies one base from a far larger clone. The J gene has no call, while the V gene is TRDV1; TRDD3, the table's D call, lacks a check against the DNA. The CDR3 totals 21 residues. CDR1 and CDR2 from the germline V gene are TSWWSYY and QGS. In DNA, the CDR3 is TGTGCTCTTGGCGACCAAGGGTACTGGGGGATAGCCCTTTCGTACACCGATAAGCTCATCTTT. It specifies CALGDQGYWGIALSYTDKLIF.

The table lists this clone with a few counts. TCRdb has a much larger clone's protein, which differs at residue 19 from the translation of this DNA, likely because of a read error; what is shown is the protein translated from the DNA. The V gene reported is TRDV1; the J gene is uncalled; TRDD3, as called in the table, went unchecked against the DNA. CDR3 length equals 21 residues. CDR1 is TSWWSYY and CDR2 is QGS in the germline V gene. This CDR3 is CALGPYPTFSGGYGLTAQPFF. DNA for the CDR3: TGTGCTCTTGGACCCTATCCTACGTTTAGTGGGGGATACGGCTTGACAGCACAACCCTTCTTT.

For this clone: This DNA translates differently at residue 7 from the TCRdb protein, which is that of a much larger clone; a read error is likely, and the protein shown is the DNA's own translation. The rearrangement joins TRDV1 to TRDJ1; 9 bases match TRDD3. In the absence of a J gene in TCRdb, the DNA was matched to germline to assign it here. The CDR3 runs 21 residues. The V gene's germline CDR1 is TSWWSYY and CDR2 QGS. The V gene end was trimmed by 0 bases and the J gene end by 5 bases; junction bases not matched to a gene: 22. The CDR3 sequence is CALGELTPLGRCTGGPDKLIF. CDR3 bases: TGTGCTCTTGGGGAACTCACCCCTTTGGGACGCTGTACTGGGGGACCAGATAAACTCATCTTT.

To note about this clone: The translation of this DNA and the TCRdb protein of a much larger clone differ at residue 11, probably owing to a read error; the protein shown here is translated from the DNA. CDR3 region: CALWEFSKRFHTGFKELIF. CDR3 nucleotides: TGTGCTCTTTGGGAATTCTCTAAAAGATTCCATACTGGGTTTAAGGAACTCATCTTT. The chain has TRDV1 and TRDJ1, with D possibly being TRDD3 (6 bases). Matching the DNA to germline supplied the J gene, which TCRdb does not give. Germline V lookup: CDR1 TSWWSYY, CDR2 QGS. The length of the CDR3 is 19 residues.

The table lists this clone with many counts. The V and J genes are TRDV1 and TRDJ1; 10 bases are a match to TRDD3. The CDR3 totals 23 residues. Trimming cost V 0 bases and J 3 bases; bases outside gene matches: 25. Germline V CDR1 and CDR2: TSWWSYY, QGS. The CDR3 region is CALGELGPTRYWGMRSAADKLIF. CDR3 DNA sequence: TGTGCTCTTGGGGAACTCGGACCTACCCGCTACTGGGGGATGCGTTCGGCCGCCGATAAACTCATCTTT.

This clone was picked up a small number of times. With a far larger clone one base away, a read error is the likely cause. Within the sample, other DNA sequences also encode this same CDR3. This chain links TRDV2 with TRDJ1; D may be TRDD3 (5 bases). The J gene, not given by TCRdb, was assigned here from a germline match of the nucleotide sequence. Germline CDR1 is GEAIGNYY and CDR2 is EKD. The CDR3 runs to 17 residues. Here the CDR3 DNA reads TGTGCCTGTGACTCCCTGCAAGCGGGGGGGCACACTGATAAACTCATCTTT. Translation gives CACDSLQAGGHTDKLIF.

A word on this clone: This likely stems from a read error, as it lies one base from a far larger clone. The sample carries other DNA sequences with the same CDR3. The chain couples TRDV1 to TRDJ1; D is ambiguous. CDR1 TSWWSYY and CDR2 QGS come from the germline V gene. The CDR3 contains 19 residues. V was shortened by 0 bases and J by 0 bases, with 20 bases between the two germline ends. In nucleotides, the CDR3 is TGTGCTCTTGGGGAACTAAGACCAGCCCGGCCCTTGTACACCGATAAACTCATCTTT. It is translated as CALGELRPARPLYTDKLIF.

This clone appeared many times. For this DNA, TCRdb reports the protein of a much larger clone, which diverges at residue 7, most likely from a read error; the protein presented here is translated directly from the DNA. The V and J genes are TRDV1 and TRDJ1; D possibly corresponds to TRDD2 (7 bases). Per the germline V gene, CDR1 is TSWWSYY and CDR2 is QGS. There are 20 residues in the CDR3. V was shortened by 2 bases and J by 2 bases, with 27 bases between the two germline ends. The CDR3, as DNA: TGTGCTCTTGGGGAATGGGTTTCCTACGGTCTGGGGATTGGTACCGATAAACTCATCTTT. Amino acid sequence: CALGEWVSYGLGIGTDKLIF.

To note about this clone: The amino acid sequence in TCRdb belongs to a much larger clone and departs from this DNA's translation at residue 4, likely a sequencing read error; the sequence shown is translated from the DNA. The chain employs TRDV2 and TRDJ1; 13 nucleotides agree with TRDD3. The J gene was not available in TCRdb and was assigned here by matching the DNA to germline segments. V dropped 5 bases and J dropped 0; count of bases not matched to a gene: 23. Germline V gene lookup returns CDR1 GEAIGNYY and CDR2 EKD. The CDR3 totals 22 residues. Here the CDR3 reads CACVPPLKISTGGYGDTDKLIF. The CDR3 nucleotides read TGTGCCTGTGTCCCCCCCCTAAAAATCTCAACTGGGGGATACGGGGACACCGATAAACTCATCTTT.